This TCR beta chain stems from a study of regulatory T cells in long-lasting Graves disease. Study results and limitations: Compared with new cases, persistent Graves' patients showed reduced TCR diversity.

This clonotype appeared many times. Its antigen is undetermined. Researchers made TCR beta libraries by using iRepertoire HTBI primers and running Arm-PCR on CDR3 regions. TCRdb reprocessed the multiplex PCR reads via MiXCR and lists one record per CDR3 protein. The data hold roughly 400,000 distinct CDR3 sequences, with around a fifth observed a single time. V was cut by 2 bases and J by 0 bases, with 5 bases left in between. This CDR3 contains 15 residues. CDR1 is SGHAT and CDR2 is FQNNGV in the germline V gene. Documented time point: persistent/refractory GD, antithyroid drugs over 5 years with positive TRAb. PBMC RNA served as the TCR library source. Clinicians diagnosed Graves' disease using American Thyroid Association guidelines. A roughly 9-milliliter sample of peripheral blood was drawn into EDTA tubes.

The chain recombines TRBV11-2 with TRBJ2-6; D is undetermined. The sequenced sample was peripheral blood mononuclear cells (PBMCs), obtained when the disease was refractory, from a patient treated with antithyroid drugs. The clonotype originates from a female donor with Graves disease. The CDR3 protein is CASSLFSSGANVLTF. The CDR3 DNA reads as TGTGCCAGCAGCTTATTTAGCTCTGGGGCCAACGTCCTGACTTTC.